Below are 13 T cell receptor beta chains sequenced from a single sample in a study of CD8+CD57+ T cells in acquired aplastic anemia. CD8+CD57+ cell expansion, shown by flow cytometry, had occurred in the patients selected for sequencing. TCR beta VDJ combinations and CDR3 sequences were profiled from genomic DNA. TCRdb re-derived calls from the reads in MiXCR, one entry per CDR3 protein. The repertoire includes 200,000 to 250,000 distinct CDR3 sequences, approximately 45% of them detected once, and 7% to 9.5% sits in the top ten. The sample taken for sequencing was sorted CD4+, CD8+, or CD8+CD57+ T cells (not recorded which) from PBMCs. The receptor source for this set is a human donor with aplastic anemia.

This clonotype was picked up many times. This chain connects TRBV27 to TRBJ2-3, with D hard to call. Trimming shortened V by 2 bases and J by 2 bases, and 8 bases separated the two germline ends. The germline V gene has CDR1 MNHEY and CDR2 SMNVEV (reference sequence). The CDR3 has 14 residues. Here the CDR3 DNA reads TGTGCCAGCAGTTTAATCTCCCCCACAGATACGCAGTATTTT. It specifies CASSLISPTDTQYF.

CDR3 nucleotide sequence: TGCGCCAGCAGCTCCCGATTAGGGGGCGAGGGCGAGCAGTACTTC. Protein product: CASSSRLGGEGEQYF. J is TRBJ2-6 and V is TRBV5-1, with TRBD1 matching 7 bases. The better agreement between TRBJ2-7 and the DNA end casts doubt on the J call. The germline V gene has CDR1 SGHRS and CDR2 YFSETQ. The CDR3 loop spans 15 amino acids.

This clonotype was detected many times. The rearrangement joins TRBV28 to TRBJ2-5; D is ambiguous. CDR1 is MDHEN, CDR2 SYDVKM, per germline. The CDR3 has 12 amino acids. V was clipped by 2 bases and J by 5 bases, with 6 bases between them. The CDR3 coding sequence is TGTGCCAGCAGTTTAGGTGATGAGACCCAGTACTTC. Translation gives CASSLGDETQYF. Together with reference TRBV28 and TRBJ2-5, the CDR3 gives the full variable domain: DVKVTQSSRYLVKRTGEKVFLECVQDMDHENMFWYRQDPGLGLRLIYFSYDVKMKEKGDIPEGYSVSREKKERFSLILESASTNQTSMYLCASSLGDETQYFGPGTRLLVL.

The chain couples TRBV10-3 to TRBJ1-1, with D possibly being TRBD1 (5 bases). From germline, CDR1 is ENHRY and CDR2 SYGVKD. The CDR3 loop spans 15 amino acids. V was clipped by 8 bases and J by 3 bases, with 19 bases between them. The CDR3 here is CAISTTRDGYTEAFF. CDR3 nucleotides: TGTGCCATCTCAACAACCCGGGACGGATACACTGAAGCTTTCTTT.

The V gene is TRBV2, the J gene TRBJ2-1, with 8 bases lining up with TRBD1. This CDR3 contains 15 residues. Germline loops: CDR1 SNHLY, CDR2 FYNNEI. After removal of 5 bases from V and 6 bases from J, the junction contained 9 bases not matched to a gene. The CDR3 loop reads CASSYGQGTSNEQFF. The CDR3 bases are TGTGCCAGCAGTTATGGACAGGGAACATCCAATGAGCAGTTCTTC.

This clonotype was picked up a small number of times. A read error may be the cause here, since a much bigger clone is one base away. This rearrangement joins TRBV15 to TRBJ1-2, with TRBD1 as a possible D gene (5 bases). The CDR3 runs to 17 residues. Germline V gene sequence: CDR1 LNHNV, CDR2 YYDKDF (reference sequence). CDR3 sequence reads: CATSTDGGATWLYGCTF. CDR3 in DNA: TGTGCCACCAGCACTGACGGCGGGGCCACCTGGCTTTATGGCTGCACCTTC. The entire variable domain, with the rest obtained from reference TRBV15 and TRBJ1-2, is as follows: DAMVIQNPRYQVTQFGKPVTLSCSQTLNHNVMYWYQQKSSQAPKLLFHYYDKDFNNEADTPDNFQSRRPNTSFCFLDIRSPGLGDTAMYLCATSTDGGATWLYGCTFGSGTRLTVV.

This clonotype showed up just once. No conserved phenylalanine or tryptophan is present at the end of the CDR3, so a read error is the likely explanation. It is unclear where the CDR3 begins or ends on the DNA, so no DNA is shown, and the CDR3 is as TCRdb lists it. J is TRBJ2-3 and V is TRBV13; TRBD1 was called by the table and not checked on the DNA. Germline CDR1 is PRHDT and CDR2 is FYEKMQ (reference sequence). The CDR3 sequence runs 8 residues, both termini included. The CDR3 loop is CASSGGGS.

This clonotype was detected only a few times. The gene calls are TRBV19 and TRBJ2-7; TRBD2 aligns across 8 bases. V lost 4 bases to trimming and J lost 3 bases; unmatched junction nucleotides: 5. This CDR3 has 14 amino acids. The germline gives CDR1 LNHDA, CDR2 SQIVND (reference sequence). Written as DNA, the CDR3 is TGTGCCAGTAGTAAAGGGCTAGCGGGCTACGAGCAGTACTTC. This codes for CASSKGLAGYEQYF.

The chain couples TRBV2 to TRBJ1-1; 10 bases are a match to TRBD1. V lost 8 bases, J lost 4 bases, and 13 bases stayed unmatched. The germline gives CDR1 SNHLY, CDR2 FYNNEI. This CDR3 is built from 16 residues. Here the CDR3 reads CASGPGQGVSGTEAFF. CDR3 DNA: TGTGCCAGCGGCCCAGGACAGGGGGTGAGTGGCACTGAAGCTTTCTTT.

This clonotype was found a few times. The chain uses TRBV5-6 and TRBJ1-2, with 10 bases lining up with TRBD1. CDR1 and CDR2 (germline): SGHDT, YYEEEE. The CDR3 has 16 amino acids. Trimming removed 4 bases from V and 7 bases from J; junction bases left unmatched: 13. For the CDR3, the DNA is TGTGCCAGCAGCCTGGAACCGGGACAGGGGTTCGGTGGCTACACCTTC. Amino acids: CASSLEPGQGFGGYTF.

A word on this clonotype: The junction departs from germline at one end; a sequencing error may be responsible. The chain is built from TRBV24-1 and TRBJ1-4; 7 positions agree with TRBD1. CDR3 length: 15 residues. CDR1 and CDR2 (germline): KGHDR, SFDVKD. CDR3 residues: CASSFRRQGREKLFF. The DNA of the CDR3 is TGTGCCAGCAGTTTTCGGCGACAGGGCCGTGAAAAACTGTTTTTT.

The chain is built from TRBV14 and TRBJ2-1, with D possibly matching TRBD2 (6 bases). The CDR3 has 13 amino acids. CDR1 is SGHDN and CDR2 is FVKESK in the germline V gene. Deletions cut 1 base from V and 13 bases from J, with 14 bases between. CDR3 sequence (DNA): TGTGCCAGCAGCCAAGCGGGACTTCAAATACAGTTCTTC. This translates into CASSQAGLQIQFF.

On this clonotype itself: The junction departs from the called germline gene at one end, perhaps through a read error. V is TRBV12-3 or TRBV12-4 and J is TRBJ1-2, with D unclear. The CDR3 covers 14 residues. CDR3 region: CASSLDRTNYGCTF. In DNA, the CDR3 is TGTGCCAGCAGTTTAGACAGAACTAACTACGGCTGCACCTTC.